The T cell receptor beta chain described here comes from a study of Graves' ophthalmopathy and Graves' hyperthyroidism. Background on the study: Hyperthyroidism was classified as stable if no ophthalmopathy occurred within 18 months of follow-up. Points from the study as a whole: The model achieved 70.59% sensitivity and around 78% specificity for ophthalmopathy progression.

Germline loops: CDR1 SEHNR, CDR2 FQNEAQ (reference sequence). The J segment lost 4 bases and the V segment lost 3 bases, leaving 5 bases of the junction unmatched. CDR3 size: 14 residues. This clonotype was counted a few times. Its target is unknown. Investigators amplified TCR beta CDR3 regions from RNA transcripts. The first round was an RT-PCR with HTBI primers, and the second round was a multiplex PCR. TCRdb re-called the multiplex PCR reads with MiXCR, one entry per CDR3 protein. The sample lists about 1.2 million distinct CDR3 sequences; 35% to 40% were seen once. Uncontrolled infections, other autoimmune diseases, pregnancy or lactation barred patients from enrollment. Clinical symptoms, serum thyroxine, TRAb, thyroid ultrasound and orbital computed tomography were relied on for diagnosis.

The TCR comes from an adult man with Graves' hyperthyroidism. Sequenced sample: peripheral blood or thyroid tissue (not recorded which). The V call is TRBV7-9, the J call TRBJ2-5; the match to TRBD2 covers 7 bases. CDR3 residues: CASSFSGAGETQYF. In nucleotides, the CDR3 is TGTGCCAGCAGCTTCAGCGGGGCGGGAGAGACCCAGTACTTC.